This T cell receptor (beta chain) comes out of a study of blood T cell repertoires in COVID-19. V gave up 6 bases and J gave up 3 bases, with 15 bases separating them. Germline CDR1 and CDR2: SGHRS and YFSETQ. The CDR3 has 14 residues. Sequencing used immunoSEQ multiplex PCR; TCRdb keeps in-frame clones, though not all of them. The table records about 190,000 clones, around 83% of them present only once. This clone was picked up one time. The chain carries TRBV5-1 and TRBJ2-5; TRBD2 might be the D (5 bases). This TCR was sampled from a woman between 35 and 50 years old with acute or convalescent COVID-19. The specimen sequenced was peripheral blood. The CDR3 protein is CASTYGGGEETQYF. The CDR3 DNA reads as TGCGCCAGCACTTATGGAGGTGGGGAAGAGACCCAGTACTTC.